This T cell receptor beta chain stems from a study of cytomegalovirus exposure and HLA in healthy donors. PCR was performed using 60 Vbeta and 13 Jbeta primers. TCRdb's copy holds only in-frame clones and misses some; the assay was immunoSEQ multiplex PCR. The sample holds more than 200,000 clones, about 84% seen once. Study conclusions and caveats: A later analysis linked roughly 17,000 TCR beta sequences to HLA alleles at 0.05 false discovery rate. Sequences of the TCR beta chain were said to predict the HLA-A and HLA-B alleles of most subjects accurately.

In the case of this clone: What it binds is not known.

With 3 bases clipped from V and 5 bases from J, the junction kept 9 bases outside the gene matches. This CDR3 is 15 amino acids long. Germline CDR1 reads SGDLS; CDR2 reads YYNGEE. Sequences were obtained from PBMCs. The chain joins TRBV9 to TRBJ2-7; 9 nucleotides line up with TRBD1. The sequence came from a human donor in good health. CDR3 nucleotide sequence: TGTGCCAGCAGCGCTGGAGGACAGGGGTCCCACGAGCAGTACTTC. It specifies CASSAGGQGSHEQYF.